A selection of T cell receptor beta chains follows, all from one sample in a study of shared clonotypes between healthy human individuals. Produced via immunoSEQ multiplex PCR; TCRdb's table is partial and in-frame only. This sample has fewer than 800,000 clones, with 92% found just once. Sequenced input: naive CD8+ T cells sorted from blood. These TCRs come from a man under 40 in good health. The CDR3 runs from the conserved cysteine through the conserved F or W. The D gene is left open where the match is weak. Not every row has a clone size; where given, it reads once, few, many or a size class.

abundance: -
v_gene: TRBV28
d_gene: TRBD1
j_gene: TRBJ2-7
CDR3nt: TGTGCCAGCAGTATTGGACAGGCCTACGAGCAGTACTTC
CDR3aa: CASSIGQAYEQYF

abundance: -
v_gene: TRBV19
d_gene: -
j_gene: TRBJ1-6
CDR3nt: TGTGCCAGTAGTATCCAACTCTCCTATAATTCACCCCTCCACTTT
CDR3aa: CASSIQLSYNSPLHF

abundance: -
v_gene: TRBV27
d_gene: -
j_gene: TRBJ2-7
CDR3nt: TGTGCCAGCAGTTTTCAGGGAGCCTACGAGCAGTACTTC
CDR3aa: CASSFQGAYEQYF

abundance: -
v_gene: TRBV27
d_gene: TRBD1
j_gene: TRBJ2-1
CDR3nt: TGTGCCAGCAGTTGGTTTGGGGGGACAGGGGCTAATGAGCAGTTCTTC
CDR3aa: CASSWFGGTGANEQFF

abundance: -
v_gene: TRBV12-5
d_gene: -
j_gene: TRBJ2-4
CDR3nt: TGTGCTAGTGCCTCCACAGGGTCCAAAAACATTCAGTACTTC
CDR3aa: CASASTGSKNIQYF

abundance: -
v_gene: TRBV2
d_gene: -
j_gene: TRBJ1-5
CDR3nt: TGTGCCAGCAGTGAAGCCGGGGTCAATCAGCCCCAGCATTTT
CDR3aa: CASSEAGVNQPQHF

abundance: -
v_gene: TRBV7-8
d_gene: -
j_gene: TRBJ2-7
CDR3nt: TGTGCCAGCAGCCCCCGCCGGACCATAACCTACGAGCAGTACTTC
CDR3aa: CASSPRRTITYEQYF

abundance: few
v_gene: TRBV29-1
d_gene: -
j_gene: TRBJ1-2
CDR3nt: TGCAGCGTCGACGAGCCGGTACCGAACTATGGCTACACCTTC
CDR3aa: CSVDEPVPNYGYTF

abundance: -
v_gene: TRBV5-6
d_gene: -
j_gene: TRBJ2-7
CDR3nt: TGTGCCAGCAGCTTTGGCGGCCTTTCCTACGAGCAGTACTTC
CDR3aa: CASSFGGLSYEQYF

abundance: -
v_gene: TRBV9
d_gene: -
j_gene: TRBJ2-5
CDR3nt: TGTGCCAGCAGCCCCAGGTTGGGGGTCCAGGAGACCCAGTACTTC
CDR3aa: CASSPRLGVQETQYF

abundance: -
v_gene: TRBV27
d_gene: -
j_gene: TRBJ1-4
CDR3nt: TGTGCCAGCAGTTCCCTTGGCCTTAATGAAAAACTGTTTTTT
CDR3aa: CASSSLGLNEKLFF

abundance: -
v_gene: TRBV15
d_gene: -
j_gene: TRBJ1-1
CDR3nt: TGTGCCACCAGCAGAGTGGGGGAGGACACTGAAGCTTTCTTT
CDR3aa: CATSRVGEDTEAFF

abundance: -
v_gene: TRBV19
d_gene: TRBD1
j_gene: TRBJ2-3
CDR3nt: TGTGCCAGTAGTATAGGGGGACAGGGGGCAACGGATACGCAGTATTTT
CDR3aa: CASSIGGQGATDTQYF

abundance: -
v_gene: TRBV7-9
d_gene: -
j_gene: TRBJ1-2
CDR3nt: TGTGCCAGCAGCCCGACAGCTAACTATGGCTACACCTTC
CDR3aa: CASSPTANYGYTF

abundance: few
v_gene: TRBV28
d_gene: -
j_gene: TRBJ2-7
CDR3nt: TGTGCCACTAAGGGGCAGGGACCCGACTACGAGCAGTACTTC
CDR3aa: CATKGQGPDYEQYF

abundance: -
v_gene: TRBV6-5
d_gene: -
j_gene: TRBJ1-4
CDR3nt: TGTGCCAGCAGTTACTCGACGTCAGGAAATAATGAAAAACTGTTTTTT
CDR3aa: CASSYSTSGNNEKLFF

abundance: -
v_gene: TRBV7-2
d_gene: -
j_gene: TRBJ2-4
CDR3nt: TGTGCCAGCAGCTTTGCCCGGGGAGGAAACATTCAGTACTTC
CDR3aa: CASSFARGGNIQYF